The next 21 T cell receptor beta chains were all read from a single sample in a study of blood T cell repertoires in COVID-19. Here immunoSEQ multiplex PCR was the method, and the copy in TCRdb shows in-frame clones only, minus some. This sample has roughly 71,000 clones, with about four fifths found just once. The sample comprised peripheral blood. The receptors stem from a man between 45 and 60 years old with active COVID-19.

The V and J genes are TRBV29-1 and TRBJ2-7; maybe TRBD2 (6 bases). V was trimmed by 4 bases and J by 7 bases, leaving 14 bases between them. Per the germline V gene, CDR1 is SQVTM and CDR2 is ANQGSEA. The CDR3 spans 12 residues. CDR3 in DNA: TGCAGCGTTGGGGGCGGGGATACGGAGCAGTACTTC. Its translation is CSVGGGDTEQYF.

In this sample, this clone turned up once. The gene calls are TRBV11-3 and TRBJ2-1; D might be TRBD1 (6 bases). CDR3 size: 17 residues. Between the trimmed V and J ends, which lost 5 bases and 4 bases, there was a span of 21 bases. Per germline, CDR1 SGHNT and CDR2 YENEEA. CDR3 in DNA: TGTGCCAGCAGCCCTAGGGTGCCAGGGGCACAATACAATGAGCAGTTCTTC. This gives the protein CASSPRVPGAQYNEQFF.

V is TRBV7-9 and J is TRBJ2-1; 7 positions agree with TRBD2. J was trimmed by 7 bases and V by 5 bases; bases with no gene match: 11. The germline V gene has CDR1 SEHNR and CDR2 FQNEAQ (reference sequence). CDR3 length: 15 residues. As DNA, the CDR3 is TGTGCCAGCAGCACTGAGCGGGGTTTCGGGAATGAGCAGTTCTTC. This translates into CASSTERGFGNEQFF.

J is TRBJ1-6 and V is TRBV5-1; TRBD1 matches at 9 bases. The CDR3 length is 16 residues. Losses at the gene ends were 4 bases for V and 5 bases for J; bases not matched to a gene: 7. Germline assignment: CDR1 SGHRS and CDR2 YFSETQ. The CDR3, as DNA: TGCGCCAGCAGCCTAGGACAGGGGAGTGATAATTCACCCCTCCACTTT. It encodes CASSLGQGSDNSPLHF.

This rearrangement joins TRBV20-1 to TRBJ2-3; D possibly corresponds to TRBD1 (7 bases). V lost 3 bases and J 2 bases, leaving 18 bases between the germline ends. Germline V gene data show CDR1 as DFQATT and CDR2 as SNEGSKA (reference sequence). CDR3 length: 16 residues. CDR3 residues: CSASLRDRAITDTQYF. The CDR3 coding sequence is TGCAGTGCTAGTTTGCGGGACAGAGCGATCACAGATACGCAGTATTTT.

V gene TRBV19 combines with J gene TRBJ2-1, with D possibly being TRBD1 (6 bases). V lost 4 bases and J lost 0, with 10 bases in between. The length of the CDR3 is 15 residues. CDR1 and CDR2 (germline): LNHDA, SQIVND (reference sequence). CDR3 sequence (DNA): TGTGCCAGTAGTAGGGGGCCGAGCTCCTACAATGAGCAGTTCTTC. As protein: CASSRGPSSYNEQFF.

The chain links TRBV29-1 to TRBJ1-2, with 8 positions matching TRBD1. This CDR3 has 13 amino acids. With V trimmed by 6 bases and J by 3 bases, 6 bases remained unmatched. Germline CDR1 SQVTM, CDR2 ANQGSEA. The CDR3 sequence is CSVGQVGDYGYTF. The CDR3 nucleotides are TGCAGCGTGGGACAGGTGGGAGACTATGGCTACACCTTC.

The gene calls are TRBV5-1 and TRBJ2-3; 7 positions agree with TRBD2. The CDR3 contains 15 residues. J was trimmed by 5 bases and V by 0 bases; bases with no gene match: 6. CDR1 SGHRS and CDR2 YFSETQ come from the germline V gene. The CDR3 loop reads CASSLEGGPGDTQYF. In nucleotides, the CDR3 is TGCGCCAGCAGCTTGGAGGGAGGGCCAGGAGATACGCAGTATTTT.

This clone was picked up one time. The chain couples TRBV29-1 to TRBJ1-1, with a tentative D call TRBD1 (6 bases). The germline gives CDR1 SQVTM, CDR2 ANQGSEA. The length of the CDR3 is 12 residues. Trimming left V 4 bases short and J 5 bases short, with 11 bases between. CDR3 DNA sequence: TGCAGCGTTGCCGCAGGGGTAACTGAAGCTTTCTTT. Translated, it gives CSVAAGVTEAFF.

The genes are TRBV10-2 and TRBJ2-7, with 9 bases that match TRBD2. Germline loops: CDR1 WSHSY, CDR2 SAAADI. V was pared by 4 bases and J by 2 bases, with 12 bases of the junction left unmatched. The length of the CDR3 is 17 residues. The CDR3 region is CASSGGSGGYRAYEQYF. CDR3 bases: TGCGCCAGCAGTGGGGGTAGCGGGGGTTACAGGGCCTACGAGCAGTACTTC.

The genes are TRBV2 and TRBJ2-7; 11 bases agree with TRBD2. With 8 bases clipped from V and 6 bases from J, the junction kept 9 bases outside the gene matches. The CDR3 totals 14 residues. Per the germline V gene, CDR1 is SNHLY and CDR2 is FYNNEI. CDR3 bases: TGTGCCAGCGGGCCACTAGCGGGAGTCCTCGAGCAGTACTTC. Residues: CASGPLAGVLEQYF.

J is TRBJ2-7 and V is TRBV29-1, with 9 nucleotides matching TRBD1. With V trimmed by 7 bases and J by 1 base, 5 bases remained unmatched. The CDR3 has 13 amino acids. Germline V gene lookup returns CDR1 SQVTM and CDR2 ANQGSEA. The DNA of the CDR3 is TGCAGCGGGACCGGGACAGGGTCCTACGAGCAGTACTTC. Its protein product is CSGTGTGSYEQYF.

The rearrangement uses TRBV6-4 and TRBJ2-2; 7 bases agree with TRBD1. Germline CDR1 and CDR2: MRHNA and SNTAGT. This CDR3 spans 16 amino acids. The ends lost 0 bases at V and 3 bases at J; junction bases unmatched: 4. The CDR3 region is CASSDSRQGDTGELFF. The CDR3 DNA reads as TGTGCCAGCAGTGACTCCCGACAGGGAGACACCGGGGAGCTGTTTTTT.

This chain uses TRBV29-1 with TRBJ1-2; 8 nucleotides align to TRBD1. The CDR3 sequence is 11 residues long. Germline-derived CDR1 and CDR2 are SQVTM and ANQGSEA. CDR3 bases: TGCCTTTCGGCAGGGGGCTCTGGCTACACCTTC. Protein sequence: CLSAGGSGYTF.

The chain combines TRBV9 with TRBJ2-6; D might be TRBD1 (6 bases). Trimming shortened V by 4 bases and J by 6 bases, and 17 bases separated the two germline ends. Per the germline V gene, CDR1 is SGDLS and CDR2 is YYNGEE. The CDR3 spans 16 residues. The CDR3: CASSPQGHLVANVLTF. CDR3 DNA sequence: TGTGCCAGCAGCCCGCAGGGGCACCTCGTGGCCAACGTCCTGACTTTC. Full variable domain (rest looked up from reference TRBV9 and TRBJ2-6): DSGVTQTPKHLITATGQRVTLRCSPRSGDLSVYWYQQSLDQGLQFLIQYYNGEERAKGNILERFSAQQFPDLHSELNLSSLELGDSALYFCASSPQGHLVANVLTFGAGSRLTVL.

This chain joins TRBV11-2 and TRBJ1-1, with D possibly matching TRBD1 (5 bases). V was cut by 0 bases and J by 4 bases, with 9 bases left in between. The germline V gene encodes CDR1 SGHAT and CDR2 FQNNGV. This CDR3 spans 14 amino acids. The CDR3 protein is CASSLDGGGTEAFF. The CDR3, as DNA: TGTGCCAGCAGCTTAGATGGGGGAGGCACTGAAGCTTTCTTT.

The chain is built from TRBV5-4 and TRBJ2-5; 11 nucleotides line up with TRBD2. The germline V gene encodes CDR1 SGHNT and CDR2 YYREEE (reference sequence). The CDR3 contains 16 residues. Trimming at V came to 4 bases and at J to 1 base, leaving 6 bases not matched to a gene. CDR3 sequence (DNA): TGTGCCAGCAGCGCCGGGACTAGCGGCGTCCAAGAGACCCAGTACTTC. It encodes CASSAGTSGVQETQYF.

The chain employs TRBV6-5 and TRBJ1-2; no reliable D call. Germline CDR1 and CDR2: MNHEY and SVGAGI. The CDR3 totals 15 residues. V was trimmed by 4 bases and J by 4 bases, leaving 16 bases between them. This chain's CDR3 is CASSSQGREPYGYTF. CDR3 in DNA: TGTGCCAGCAGTTCACAAGGACGGGAGCCCTATGGCTACACCTTC.

A few counts support this clone. V is TRBV7-9 and J is TRBJ2-1, with D maybe TRBD2 (6 bases). Germline V gene data show CDR1 as SEHNR and CDR2 as FQNEAQ (reference sequence). V lost 5 bases and J lost 7, with 24 bases in between. The CDR3 contains 17 residues. CDR3 sequence: CASSALAGRPTQNEQFF. Written as DNA, the CDR3 is TGTGCCAGCAGCGCACTGGCCGGGAGACCCACACAAAATGAGCAGTTCTTC.

This clone was counted between two and nine times. The identical CDR3 is also encoded by other nucleotide sequences in the sample. This chain joins TRBV19 and TRBJ2-7, with 12 bases aligning to TRBD1. The junction had 4 bases not matched to a gene; V was cut back by 3 bases and J by 4 bases. Germline CDR1 is LNHDA and CDR2 is SQIVND (reference sequence). There are 15 residues in the CDR3. The DNA of the CDR3 is TGTGCCAGTAGTATCGGGACAGGGGGCATTTACGAGCAGTACTTC. Its translation: CASSIGTGGIYEQYF.

The V call is TRBV19, the J call TRBJ2-3; tentative D call: TRBD2 (6 bases). Trimming stripped 6 bases from V and 0 bases from J, with 16 bases between. In germline, CDR1 is LNHDA, CDR2 SQIVND (reference sequence). The CDR3 covers 16 residues. In DNA form, the CDR3 reads TGTGCCAGTAGGGAGGAGGGGCAGGCGAGCACAGATACGCAGTATTTT. Its translation is CASREEGQASTDTQYF. Supplemented by reference TRBV19 and TRBJ2-3, the full variable domain reads DGGITQSPKYLFRKEGQNVTLSCEQNLNHDAMYWYRQDPGQGLRLIYYSQIVNDFQKGDIAEGYSVSREKKESFPLTVTSAQKNPTAFYLCASREEGQASTDTQYFGPGTRLTVL.